This TCR beta chain originates from a study of blood T cell repertoires in COVID-19. Whole-study context: Spain, Italy and the United States supplied samples that represented acute and convalescent COVID-19. T cells, B-cell-depleted T cells, or PBMCs supplied cDNA or gDNA.

The table came from immunoSEQ multiplex PCR; TCRdb's copy has only in-frame clones and leaves some out. In the table there are about 220,000 clones, 85% of which are singletons. The CDR3 sequence is 17 residues long. Per the germline V gene, CDR1 is SGHRS and CDR2 is YFSETQ. V lost 0 bases and J lost 2; bases outside the gene matches: 10. Sequencing was performed on peripheral blood. V usage is TRBV5-1 and J usage is TRBJ2-7; 8 bases align to TRBD2. The origin of this receptor is a man between 45 and 60 years old who had recovered from COVID-19. The CDR3 region is CASSLALAVRGPYEQYF. In nucleotides, the CDR3 is TGCGCCAGCAGCTTGGCACTAGCGGTAAGGGGACCCTACGAGCAGTACTTC.